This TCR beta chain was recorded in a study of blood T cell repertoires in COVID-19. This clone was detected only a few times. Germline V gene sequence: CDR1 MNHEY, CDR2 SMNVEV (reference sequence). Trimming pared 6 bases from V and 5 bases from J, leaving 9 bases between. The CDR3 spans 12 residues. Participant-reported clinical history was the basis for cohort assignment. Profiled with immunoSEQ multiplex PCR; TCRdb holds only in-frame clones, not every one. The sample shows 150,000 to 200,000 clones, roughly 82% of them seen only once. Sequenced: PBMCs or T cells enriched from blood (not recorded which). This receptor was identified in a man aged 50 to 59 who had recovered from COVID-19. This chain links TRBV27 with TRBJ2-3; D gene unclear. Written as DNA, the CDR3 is TGTGCCAGCAGCCGAGCTGGAGATACGCAGTATTTT. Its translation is CASSRAGDTQYF.